This T cell receptor (beta chain) comes out of a study of patients and donors after allogeneic stem cell transplantation (dated by TCRdb to about 2020). Library prep was done by RT-PCR. This sample was sequenced with a NextSeq 550. TCRdb took the public reads, trimmed them with fastp at Q25, ran MiXCR for clone calling and kept in-frame beta chains. Rows with a matching CDR3 protein are joined into one entry that keeps the most common DNA and genes. The sample table shows some 960,000 distinct CDR3 sequences, and roughly 18% are seen once. Of the sample, around 5.5% is held by the ten largest clones. At the junction V is shortened by 0 bases and J by 6 bases, with 2 bases in between. According to the germline V gene (reference sequence), CDR1 reads LNHNV and CDR2 reads YYDKDF. Its CDR3 holds 12 amino acids, cysteine through phenylalanine. Left in the record is the CDR3 DNA by itself, 36 bases read in frame from the first base.

For this clonotype: Its antigen specificity is not known. No base qualities exist here, and no much larger clone lies one base off it.

The TCR sequence derives from a human donor who was either an allogeneic HSCT recipient or a stem cell or donor lymphocyte infusion donor (not recorded which). It is not recorded whose cells these are; they may come from a transplant donor. Sequenced: blood, either unsorted or a sorted T cell fraction (not recorded which). The rearranged segments are TRBV15 and TRBJ2-2, with the D gene uncertain. The sequenced DNA is TGTGCCACCAGCAGAGATTCCGGGGAGCTGTTTTTT. Its translation is CATSRDSGELFF. The full variable domain, completed from the reference TRBV15 and TRBJ2-2 proteins outside the CDR3, reads DAMVIQNPRYQVTQFGKPVTLSCSQTLNHNVMYWYQQKSSQAPKLLFHYYDKDFNNEADTPDNFQSRRPNTSFCFLDIRSPGLGDTAMYLCATSRDSGELFFGEGSRLTVL.